The clone carrying this TCR beta chain appeared many times. Its target is not known. No patient received treatment before thyroid surgery. These data originate in a study of metastatic and nonmetastatic thyroid tumors. Overall study: From malignant and benign thyroid patients, repertoires in blood and in tumor or nodule tissue were compared. Notes on the study in general: Relative to benign nodules, malignant thyroid tumors were reportedly characterized by significantly elevated TCR beta diversity in blood and tumor.

The CDR3 has 15 residues. In germline, CDR1 is DFQATT, CDR2 SNEGSKA (reference sequence). Losses at the gene ends were 5 bases for V and 3 bases for J; bases not matched to a gene: 4. Original processing methods: Clinicopathological groups differed in CDR3, with these differences serving to build a distant-metastasis classifier for papillary thyroid cancer. TCRdb re-analyzed the PCR reads through MiXCR. These V and J calls are TCRdb output, not the study's own analysis. The data contain some 52,000 clones, approximately 17% of them singletons. The origin of this receptor is a female donor with papillary thyroid cancer or a benign thyroid nodule (not recorded which). Some clones in this sample may be carry-over from other donors' samples. What was sequenced was blood. The chain uses TRBV20-1 and TRBJ2-2, with 12 bases matching TRBD2. CDR3 DNA: TGCAGTGCTTTACTAGCGGGAGGTGACACCGGGGAGCTGTTTTTT. Its translation is CSALLAGGDTGELFF.